This TCR beta chain was recorded in a study of OX40 agonist ivuxolimab in advanced cancers. Assay used: immunoSEQ multiplex PCR; TCRdb lists only in-frame clones, some missing. Of some 47,000 clones detected, approximately 79% appear once; the ten largest clones hold 1.9%. This clone was seen a handful of times. This receptor was identified in an adult with an advanced solid tumor such as melanoma, head and neck, liver or kidney cancer. The sequenced sample was CD4+ or CD8+ T cells sorted from blood, obtained in a trial of the OX40 agonist ivuxolimab.

CDR3 in DNA: TGTGCCAGCAGCTTAGACAGGCTCTATGGCTACACCTTC. Amino acids: CASSLDRLYGYTF. This chain joins TRBV5-6 and TRBJ1-2; a weak D match, TRBD1 (6 bases). V was pared by 2 bases and J by 4 bases, with 9 bases between. The CDR3 is made up of 13 amino acids. In germline, CDR1 is SGHDT, CDR2 YYEEEE.